Listed below are T cell receptor beta chains from one sample, sequenced in a study of CD8+ T cells in alopecia areata. TCRdb keeps only in-frame clones here, not all; method: immunoSEQ multiplex PCR. Of about 270,000 clones listed, roughly 63% were seen once; the top ten hold 0.75% to 0.95%. Sequenced material: CD4+ T cells sorted from blood, taken at week 52, from a patient treated with tofacitinib. The receptor set was obtained from a human donor with alopecia areata. The CDR3 runs from the conserved cysteine through the conserved F or W. Fields, in order: V gene, D gene, clone size, J gene, CDR3 protein, CDR3 DNA. The D gene is left open where the match is weak. Some rows mark clone size as missing; the rest say once, few, many or name a class of expanded clone.

v_gene: TRBV7-2
d_gene: .
abundance: .
j_gene: TRBJ1-1
CDR3aa: CASRREAFF
CDR3nt: TGTGCCAGCAGGCGTGAAGCTTTCTTT

v_gene: TRBV29-1
d_gene: .
abundance: .
j_gene: TRBJ2-1
CDR3aa: CSVGDIYNEQFF
CDR3nt: TGCAGCGTTGGGGACATCTACAATGAGCAGTTCTTC

v_gene: TRBV29-1
d_gene: .
abundance: .
j_gene: TRBJ2-3
CDR3aa: CSVGQTRAEDTQYF
CDR3nt: TGCAGCGTCGGGCAGACGCGGGCTGAAGATACGCAGTATTTT

v_gene: TRBV5-1
d_gene: TRBD1
abundance: .
j_gene: TRBJ2-5
CDR3aa: CASSPGTDWETQYF
CDR3nt: TGCGCCAGCAGCCCGGGGACAGATTGGGAGACCCAGTACTTC

v_gene: TRBV29-1
d_gene: .
abundance: few
j_gene: TRBJ1-1
CDR3aa: CSVEGVLEAFF
CDR3nt: TGCAGCGTTGAAGGCGTCCTGGAAGCTTTCTTT

v_gene: TRBV30
d_gene: .
abundance: .
j_gene: TRBJ2-7
CDR3aa: CAWRRDSYEQYF
CDR3nt: TGTGCCTGGAGGCGGGACTCCTACGAGCAGTACTTC

v_gene: TRBV28
d_gene: .
abundance: .
j_gene: TRBJ2-1
CDR3aa: CASRGPFDEQFF
CDR3nt: TGTGCCAGCAGAGGACCGTTCGATGAGCAGTTCTTC

v_gene: TRBV29-1
d_gene: TRBD1
abundance: few
j_gene: TRBJ2-7
CDR3aa: CSAIPRQGAAARGYEQYF
CDR3nt: TGCAGCGCAATCCCCAGACAGGGGGCGGCGGCGAGGGGCTACGAGCAGTACTTC

v_gene: TRBV29-1
d_gene: TRBD1
abundance: .
j_gene: TRBJ1-2
CDR3aa: CSVDRDRGWDGYTF
CDR3nt: TGCAGCGTCGACCGGGACAGGGGATGGGATGGCTACACCTTC

v_gene: TRBV6-5
d_gene: .
abundance: .
j_gene: TRBJ1-2
CDR3aa: CASSYSRAGANYGYTF
CDR3nt: TGTGCCAGCAGTTACTCAAGGGCAGGCGCTAACTATGGCTACACCTTC

v_gene: TRBV29-1
d_gene: .
abundance: .
j_gene: TRBJ1-3
CDR3aa: CSVVETGNTIYF
CDR3nt: TGCAGCGTTGTCGAAACTGGAAACACCATATATTTT

v_gene: TRBV10-3
d_gene: TRBD2
abundance: few
j_gene: TRBJ2-5
CDR3aa: CAISGQGGETQYF
CDR3nt: TGTGCCATCAGTGGGCAGGGAGGGGAGACCCAGTACTTC

v_gene: TRBV19
d_gene: .
abundance: .
j_gene: TRBJ1-5
CDR3aa: CASSTHQGGSKQPQHF
CDR3nt: TGTGCCAGTAGTACCCACCAGGGAGGGTCCAAACAGCCCCAGCATTTT

v_gene: TRBV4-3
d_gene: .
abundance: few
j_gene: TRBJ2-1
CDR3aa: CASRQSHDVFSYNEQFF
CDR3nt: TGCGCCAGCAGACAATCCCATGACGTGTTCTCCTACAATGAGCAGTTCTTC

v_gene: TRBV27
d_gene: .
abundance: .
j_gene: TRBJ2-7
CDR3aa: CASSLWGVSSYEQYF
CDR3nt: TGTGCCAGCAGTTTATGGGGGGTTAGCTCCTACGAGCAGTACTTC

v_gene: TRBV30
d_gene: TRBD2
abundance: .
j_gene: TRBJ2-5
CDR3aa: CAWSQTSGGARETQYF
CDR3nt: TGTGCCTGGAGTCAGACTAGCGGGGGGGCACGGGAGACCCAGTACTTC